The clone carrying this TCR beta chain appeared a single time. The antigen is undetermined. This entry is derived from a study of T cells in tuberculosis. Study-level findings and limits: Cases with active tuberculosis were adults, while controls were adolescents.

The data were produced by immunoSEQ multiplex PCR, yet TCRdb's version contains in-frame clones alone and is incomplete. Here the sample spans around 26,000 clones, over 85% being singletons. The receptor was derived from a donor under 30 with latent tuberculosis or without tuberculosis infection. Some clones in this sample may be carry-over from other donors' samples. Sequenced sample: PBMCs.

The CDR3 here is CASSQWTGSEQFF. In DNA, the CDR3 is TGTGCCAGCAGCCAGTGGACAGGATCCGAGCAGTTCTTC. The V call is TRBV14, the J call TRBJ2-1, with 7 nucleotides matching TRBD1. With V trimmed by 3 bases and J by 10 bases, 6 bases remained unmatched. This CDR3 contains 13 residues. Per the germline V gene, CDR1 is SGHDN and CDR2 is FVKESK. The full variable domain, with the rest looked up from reference TRBV14 and TRBJ2-1, is EAGVTQFPSHSVIEKGQTVTLRCDPISGHDNLYWYRRVMGKEIKFLLHFVKESKQDESGMPNNRFLAERTGGTYSTLKVQPAELEDSGVYFCASSQWTGSEQFFGPGTRLTVL.